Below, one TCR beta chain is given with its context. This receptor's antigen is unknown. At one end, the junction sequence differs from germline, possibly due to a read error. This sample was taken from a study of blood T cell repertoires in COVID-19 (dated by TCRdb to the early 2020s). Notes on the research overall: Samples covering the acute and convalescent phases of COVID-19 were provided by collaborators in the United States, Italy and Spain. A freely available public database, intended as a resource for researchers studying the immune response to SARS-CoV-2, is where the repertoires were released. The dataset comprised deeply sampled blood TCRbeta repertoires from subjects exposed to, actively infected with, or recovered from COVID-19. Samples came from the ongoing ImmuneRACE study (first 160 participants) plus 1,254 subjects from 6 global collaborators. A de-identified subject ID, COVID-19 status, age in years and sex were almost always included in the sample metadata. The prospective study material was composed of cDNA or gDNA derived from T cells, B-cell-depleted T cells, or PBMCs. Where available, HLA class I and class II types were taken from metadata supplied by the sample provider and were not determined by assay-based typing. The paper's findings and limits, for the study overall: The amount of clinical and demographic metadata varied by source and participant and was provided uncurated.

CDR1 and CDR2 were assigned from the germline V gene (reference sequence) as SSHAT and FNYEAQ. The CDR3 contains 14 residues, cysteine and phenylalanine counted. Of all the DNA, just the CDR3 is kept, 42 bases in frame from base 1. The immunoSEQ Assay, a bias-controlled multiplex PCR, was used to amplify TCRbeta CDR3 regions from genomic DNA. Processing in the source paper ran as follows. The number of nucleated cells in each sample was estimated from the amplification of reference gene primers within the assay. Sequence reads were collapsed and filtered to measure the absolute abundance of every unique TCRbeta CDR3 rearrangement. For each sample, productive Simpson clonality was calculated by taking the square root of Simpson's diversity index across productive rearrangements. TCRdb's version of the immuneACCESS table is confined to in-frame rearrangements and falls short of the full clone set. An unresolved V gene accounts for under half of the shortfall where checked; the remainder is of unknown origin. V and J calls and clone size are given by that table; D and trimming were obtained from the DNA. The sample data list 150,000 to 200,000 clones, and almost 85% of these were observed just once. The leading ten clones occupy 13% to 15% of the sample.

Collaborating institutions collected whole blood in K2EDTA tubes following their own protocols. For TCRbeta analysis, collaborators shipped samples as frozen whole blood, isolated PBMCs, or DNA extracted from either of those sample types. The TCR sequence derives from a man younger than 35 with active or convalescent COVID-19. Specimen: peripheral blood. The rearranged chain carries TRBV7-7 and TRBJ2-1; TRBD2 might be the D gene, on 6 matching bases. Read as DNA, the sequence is TGTGCTAGCATCCAACTGACTAGCTACAATGAGCAGTTCTTC. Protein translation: CASIQLTSYNEQFF.